This entry lists 25 T cell receptor beta chains sequenced from one sample in a study of T cells after yellow fever vaccination. MiXCR was run by TCRdb on the 5' RACE reads, yielding one entry per CDR3 protein. The data show 360,000 or so distinct CDR3 sequences, approximately 10% seen once. Sequenced here: PBMCs, sampled on the day of the first yellow fever vaccination. The source of these receptors is a man between 18 and 29 years old who received the YFV17D yellow fever vaccine.

V gene TRBV6-5 combines with J gene TRBJ2-7; 7 bases line up with TRBD1. V was pared by 0 bases and J by 3 bases, with 2 bases of the junction left unmatched. Germline CDR1 reads MNHEY; CDR2 reads SVGAGI. The CDR3 covers 14 residues. DNA of the CDR3: TGTGCCAGCAGTTACTCGCCAGGGGGCTACGAGCAGTACGTC. It is translated as CASSYSPGGYEQYV.

This clonotype occurred a few times. The chain has TRBV28 and TRBJ2-2, with TRBD2 as a possible D gene (7 bases). The CDR3 is made up of 15 amino acids. CDR1 is MDHEN, CDR2 SYDVKM, per germline. Trimming removed 7 bases from V and 4 bases from J, with 16 bases in between. The CDR3 here is CASILGGPGTGELFF. The CDR3 coding sequence is TGTGCCAGCATCCTGGGGGGGCCCGGCACCGGGGAGCTGTTTTTT.

The chain has TRBV6-2 or TRBV6-3 and TRBJ2-1; TRBD2 matches 7 bases. From germline, CDR1 is MNHEY and CDR2 SVGEGT. The V segment lost 7 bases and the J segment 2 bases; nucleotides outside the gene matches: 5. The CDR3 runs to 14 residues. DNA for the CDR3: TGTGCCAGCACCCGGGAGGAAACCTACAATGAGCAGTTCTTC. It codes for CASTREETYNEQFF.

This chain links TRBV7-6 with TRBJ2-5; no clear D gene. The V end was cut by 8 bases, the J end by 5 bases, with 12 bases between. Germline CDR1 is SGHVS and CDR2 is FNYEAQ. The CDR3 loop spans 12 amino acids. The CDR3 sequence is CASSITGETQYF. The CDR3 coding sequence is TGTGCCAGCTCCATCACGGGCGAGACCCAGTACTTC.

In this sample, this clonotype turned up many times. J is TRBJ1-1 and V is TRBV7-9, with TRBD1 matching over 10 bases. CDR1 and CDR2 (germline): SEHNR, FQNEAQ (reference sequence). After removal of 4 bases from V and 5 bases from J, the junction contained 4 bases not matched to a gene. This CDR3 has 14 residues. CDR3 in amino acids: CASSWTGGLTEAFF. The CDR3 DNA reads TGTGCCAGCAGCTGGACAGGGGGTTTGACTGAAGCTTTCTTT.

The gene calls are TRBV7-9 and TRBJ1-2; 9 positions agree with TRBD1. With 5 bases clipped from V and 8 bases from J, the junction kept 6 bases outside the gene matches. The CDR3 is 13 residues long. Germline CDR1 is SEHNR and CDR2 is FQNEAQ (reference sequence). CDR3 coding DNA: TGTGCCAGCAGCGAACGACAGGGGGAAGGCTACACCTTC. It encodes CASSERQGEGYTF.

There are a few counts of this clonotype. V gene TRBV7-3 combines with J gene TRBJ2-2; 11 bases fit TRBD1. The CDR3 runs 16 residues. Trimming at V came to 2 bases and at J to 3 bases, leaving 2 bases not matched to a gene. From germline, CDR1 is SGHTA and CDR2 FQGTGA. CDR3 DNA: TGTGCCAGCAGCTTACCGGGACAGGGGGACACCGGGGAGCTGTTTTTT. This encodes CASSLPGQGDTGELFF.

This clonotype was seen a few times. The chain links TRBV5-6 to TRBJ2-5; D gene unclear. With 6 bases removed from V and 7 bases from J, the gap between germline ends came to 22 bases. Germline V gene data show CDR1 as SGHDT and CDR2 as YYEEEE. The CDR3 is 15 amino acids. The DNA of the CDR3 is TGTGCCAGCAACTCGGGCGGACCCGATGAGTTGACCCAGTACTTC. Translating gives CASNSGGPDELTQYF.

The genes are TRBV18 and TRBJ2-7; possible D gene TRBD2, 5 bases. CDR1 and CDR2 from the germline V gene are KGHSH and LQKENI. The CDR3 length is 15 residues. Trimming cost V 4 bases and J 7 bases, with 20 bases left between them. The CDR3 bases are TGTGCCAGCTCACAGGCAGACCGGGCCCCGGGGGAGCAGTACTTC. Protein: CASSQADRAPGEQYF.

This clonotype was detected a few times. The rearrangement links TRBV5-4 to TRBJ2-5, with TRBD1 as a possible D gene (5 bases). Germline V gene sequence: CDR1 SGHNT, CDR2 YYREEE (reference sequence). The CDR3 has 17 residues. Trimming cost V 4 bases and J 2 bases, with 21 bases left between them. The CDR3 here is CASSQRNLGAIQETQYF. The CDR3 bases are TGTGCCAGCAGCCAACGAAATCTAGGGGCGATACAAGAGACCCAGTACTTC.

This clonotype was counted between two and nine times. V gene TRBV6-2 or TRBV6-3 combines with J gene TRBJ2-3; D remains unclear. V gave up 3 bases and J gave up 6 bases, with 7 bases separating them. CDR1 and CDR2 (germline): MNHEY, SVGEGT. The CDR3 has 12 residues. The CDR3 coding sequence is TGTGCCAGCAGTTATGGGGTCGATACGCAGTATTTT. Translation: CASSYGVDTQYF.

The chain is built from TRBV6-2 or TRBV6-3 and TRBJ1-1, with a tentative D call TRBD1 (6 bases). The germline V and J ends were trimmed by 0 bases and 3 bases, with 11 bases remaining between them. Germline V gene sequence: CDR1 MNHEY, CDR2 SVGEGT. This CDR3 is 15 amino acids long. This CDR3 reads CASSYSRKGDTEAFF. CDR3 nucleotide sequence: TGTGCCAGCAGTTACTCGAGGAAGGGGGACACTGAAGCTTTCTTT.

This clonotype turned up a few times. The rearrangement uses TRBV5-4 and TRBJ2-5; possible D gene TRBD1, 5 bases. The CDR3 is 16 residues long. Germline V gene sequence: CDR1 SGHNT, CDR2 YYREEE (reference sequence). V lost 5 bases and J lost 2, with 19 bases in between. The CDR3 sequence is CASRQRDQGNQETQYF. As DNA, the CDR3 is TGTGCCAGCAGGCAGCGCGACCAGGGTAATCAAGAGACCCAGTACTTC.

V and J are TRBV10-3 and TRBJ2-4; possible D gene TRBD2, 5 bases. CDR3 length: 14 amino acids. V was cut by 0 bases and J by 8 bases, with 11 bases left in between. CDR1 is ENHRY and CDR2 is SYGVKD in the germline V gene. CDR3 amino acids: CAISESGLADIQYF. The CDR3 nucleotides are TGTGCCATCAGTGAGTCTGGCCTAGCTGACATTCAGTACTTC.

In this sample, this clonotype turned up a few times. The chain carries TRBV3-1 and TRBJ1-3; D is uncertain. V was trimmed by 0 bases and J by 9 bases, leaving 12 bases between them. The CDR3 covers 14 residues. The germline V gene has CDR1 LGHDT and CDR2 YNNKEL (reference sequence). The CDR3 loop reads CASSQDRGFGTIYF. CDR3 sequence (DNA): TGTGCCAGCAGCCAAGACAGAGGGTTTGGCACCATATATTTT.

The chain uses TRBV9 and TRBJ1-4; 7 bases are a match to TRBD1. V trimming: 5 bases; J trimming: 0 bases; junction bases outside the gene matches: 7. CDR3 length equals 16 residues. Germline loops: CDR1 SGDLS, CDR2 YYNGEE. This chain's CDR3 is CASSPGQASTNEKLFF. The DNA of the CDR3 is TGTGCCAGCAGTCCTGGACAGGCGTCAACTAATGAAAAACTGTTTTTT.

V usage is TRBV6-1 and J usage is TRBJ1-3; D uncertain. The CDR3 is 13 amino acids. V was shortened by 5 bases and J by 4 bases, with 9 bases between the two germline ends. Per germline, CDR1 MNHNS and CDR2 SASEGT. CDR3 DNA sequence: TGTGCCAGCAGTCCGGCCCGCGGAAACACCATATATTTT. Translated, it gives CASSPARGNTIYF.

The chain links TRBV20-1 to TRBJ1-4; TRBD1 matches 8 bases. Trimming at V came to 4 bases and at J to 8 bases, leaving 6 bases not matched to a gene. Per the germline V gene, CDR1 is DFQATT and CDR2 is SNEGSKA (reference sequence). The CDR3 is made up of 13 amino acids. The CDR3 here is CSANQGAREKLFF. The CDR3 DNA reads as TGCAGTGCTAACCAGGGGGCTCGGGAAAAACTGTTTTTT.

V gene TRBV5-1 combines with J gene TRBJ2-7, with D perhaps TRBD1 (7 bases). Germline V gene data show CDR1 as SGHRS and CDR2 as YFSETQ. With 3 bases removed from V and 0 bases from J, the gap between germline ends came to 19 bases. CDR3 size: 17 residues. As DNA, the CDR3 is TGCGCCAGCAGCTCGAGGGTAGGGGGGACAGCCTCCTACGAGCAGTACGTC. Its translation: CASSSRVGGTASYEQYV.

This clonotype was counted only a few times. The chain employs TRBV29-1 and TRBJ2-1; a weak D match, TRBD1 (5 bases). CDR1 SQVTM and CDR2 ANQGSEA come from the germline V gene. This CDR3 has 14 amino acids. V gave up 4 bases and J gave up 0 bases, with 10 bases separating them. CDR3 nucleotide sequence: TGCAGCGTTGGGGGCAGGATCTCCTACAATGAGCAGTTCTTC. This encodes CSVGGRISYNEQFF.

This clonotype was counted between two and nine times. The J gene is TRBJ2-3, the V gene TRBV10-2; TRBD2 might be the D (7 bases). The germline V and J ends were trimmed by 7 bases and 2 bases, with 22 bases remaining between them. This CDR3 is 17 amino acids long. Germline V gene sequence: CDR1 WSHSY, CDR2 SAAADI. The CDR3 DNA reads as TGCGCCAGCAAACAACTTCGGGGGGCCTTTTACACAGATACGCAGTATTTT. Residues: CASKQLRGAFYTDTQYF.

V and J are TRBV14 and TRBJ2-5; D is ambiguous. This CDR3 has 14 amino acids. Trimming stripped 3 bases from V and 1 base from J, with 9 bases between. Per germline, CDR1 SGHDN and CDR2 FVKESK. The CDR3, as DNA: TGTGCCAGCAGCCACCGCCCTCGCCAAGAGACCCAGTACTTC. The encoded protein is CASSHRPRQETQYF. Full variable domain (rest looked up from reference TRBV14 and TRBJ2-5): EAGVTQFPSHSVIEKGQTVTLRCDPISGHDNLYWYRRVMGKEIKFLLHFVKESKQDESGMPNNRFLAERTGGTYSTLKVQPAELEDSGVYFCASSHRPRQETQYFGPGTRLLVL.

The J gene is TRBJ2-3, the V gene TRBV7-6; D could derive from TRBD1 or TRBD2 (6 bases each). CDR1 is SGHVS, CDR2 FNYEAQ, per germline. The CDR3 covers 12 residues. Trimming stripped 10 bases from V and 2 bases from J, with 10 bases between. The CDR3 bases are TGTGCCATCGGGGGCGCCACAGATACGCAGTATTTT. Translating gives CAIGGATDTQYF.

This clonotype was counted between two and nine times. V gene TRBV9 combines with J gene TRBJ1-5; D call uncertain. The CDR3 covers 14 residues. Trimming took off 0 bases at V and 8 bases at J, with 12 bases between the two ends. CDR1 is SGDLS, CDR2 YYNGEE, per germline. The CDR3 protein is CASSVEGQREPQHF. The CDR3 nucleotides read TGTGCCAGCAGCGTAGAAGGGCAACGGGAGCCCCAGCATTTT.

In DNA form, the CDR3 reads TGTGCCAGCAGCCCACTAGCGGGGGGGGGTGAGCAGTTCTTC. Translating it yields CASSPLAGGGEQFF. This chain connects TRBV12-3 or TRBV12-4 to TRBJ2-1; TRBD2 matches at 13 bases. This CDR3 spans 14 amino acids. V lost 6 bases and J lost 9; bases outside the gene matches: 5.